This entry features one T cell receptor (beta chain) sequence. Its antigen is still unknown. Base qualities are missing; no much larger clone stands one base away. This record belongs to a study of cytomegalovirus exposure and HLA in healthy donors (dated by TCRdb to about 2017). Background for the entire study: According to an earlier analysis of 587 of the donors, some 170 million T cells yielded 95 million to 140 million unique TCR beta sequences and roughly 280 Gb of sequence data. In a later analysis, previously published TCR beta repertoires from 670 or so donors were re-analyzed and high-resolution HLA genotyping was added so that TCR occurrence patterns could be studied. The number of typed donors differed by locus: about 620-640 for A, B, C, DRB1 and DQB1; about 520 for DQA1; some 610 for DPA1; and 450 to 480 for DPB1. Every repertoire in the discovery cohort had been generated on one and the same sequencing platform. The study was designed to test whether signatures of past pathogen exposure could be identified by cataloging public T cell receptors. A later genetic analysis took genome-wide SNP genotypes for about 65% of the 666 donors and used that subset as a discovery cohort. About 300 gigabases of sequencing data and tens of millions of unique TCR sequences were included in an early release covering over 600 HLA-typed donors. Of the 398 genotyped donors, 70% to 90% were placed in the genetic ancestry cluster associated with self-reported Caucasian donors. The study combined high-throughput TCR immunosequencing, statistical association of individual TCRs with disease status, and machine learning to predict cytomegalovirus infection status. Because of strong linkage in the cohort, roughly five DR-DQ haplotypes were treated as single units for association and clustering. Both class I and class II loci were covered by HLA typing, at four-digit resolution. Among over 350 genotyped donors of the cohort, an average of 235,054 unique TCR beta nucleotide sequences were sequenced per donor, roughly 18% of them non-productive. In addition to the first cohort of approximately 650 subjects, a separate validation cohort of 120 different subjects was used. Alongside the repertoire data, information on donor age, sex, ethnicity and CMV serostatus was compiled. In an earlier analysis of 587 of the donors, high-throughput TCR beta sequencing was used to judge whether each TCR beta V gene segment behaved as functional or pseudogenic. The later analysis used no new phenotypic data to find candidate immune exposures, relying instead on TCR beta sequences and their occurrence across donors. The T cell repertoires of 666 subjects were profiled by immunosequencing and related to cytomegalovirus serostatus. Here is what the overall study found, with its caveats: Most CMV-associated TCR beta chains appeared to be HLA-restricted in a later analysis, and the HLA associations seemed to be driven largely by CMV exposure. Some IMGT-functional V segments, including TRBV6-2 and TRBV6-3, could not be told apart with the 87-base-pair reads, so those segments were excluded. In the study, some 180 TCR beta chains were listed as associated with cytomegalovirus. In a later analysis, HLA-associated TCR beta chains were found to be more clonally expanded and to have lower generation probabilities than equally common non-associated chains. A later analysis found that TCR association rates varied across HLA loci, with DRB1 alleles showing the most associated TCRs and HLA-C alleles the fewest. Most TCR sequences were observed very rarely across donors, whereas some public TCRs were present in many individuals. CMV serostatus was the only immune exposure information available for the cohort. Broadly in line with IMGT annotations, most TCR beta V segments showed up in productive rearrangements about 87% or about 30% of the time in an earlier analysis of approximately 600 of the donors. The classifier was reported to diagnose cytomegalovirus status with high specificity and sensitivity in both the original and validation cohorts. Roughly uniform sequencing depth across donors was assumed in presence/absence analyses, although this assumption may not hold. Correlated functional status among segregating V segments might reflect linkage disequilibrium, but an unknown experimental factor could not be ruled out. The earlier analysis of 587 of the donors excluded some 15 rarely observed V segments, including chromosome 9 orphons, because counts were too low. A cluster of highly shared sequence variants was judged likely to be a technical artifact of the sequencing pipeline. V-gene and J-gene trimming of TCR beta chains was associated with a missense DCLRE1C variant in a later genetic analysis, and the association was replicated in an independent cohort. Because some donors lacked HLA typing at each locus, the association tests relied only on the typed subset. A further reported finding was that TCR beta sequences accurately predicted the HLA-A and HLA-B alleles for most subjects in the first cohort. Compared with the 666-donor mean, donors in an Asian-associated ancestry cluster had fewer N-insertions in productive TCRs, according to a later genetic analysis. The cohort was sequenced for TCR beta chains only, and without alpha or paired-chain data the features that could be detected were limited. In vitro tests confirmed that three of the cytomegalovirus-associated TCR beta chains recognize cytomegalovirus antigens. Assigning TCR associations to individual alleles was difficult when HLA alleles, especially DR and DQ, strongly co-occurred. A later analysis associated about 17,000 TCR beta sequences with specific HLA alleles at a false discovery rate of 0.05. Several of the top co-occurrence clusters appeared to be linked to parvovirus B19, influenza, CMV and Epstein-Barr virus, according to a later analysis. According to the authors, the approach could potentially be generalized to other disease states and immunological phenotypes.

In total, fewer than 750 healthy bone marrow donors made up the cohort. Cohort members were all nominally healthy when sampled, although unrecorded immune exposures were likely present. The donor tested CMV seronegative, placing the donor among the 352 seronegative members of the cohort. A peripheral blood sample was collected from each donor, and TCR beta sequencing was performed on peripheral blood mononuclear cells. The Qiagen DNeasy Blood Extraction Kit was used to extract genomic DNA from the blood cell samples. The germline ends are 16 bases apart after V is trimmed by 1 base and J by 5 bases. The CDR3 runs 16 residues from the cysteine to the phenylalanine. Only the CDR3 DNA stays, 48 bases, in frame from base 1. CDR1 is given as SGHAT and CDR2 as FQNNGV, both from the germline V gene. Library preparation was by the immunoSEQ multiplex PCR assay. The multiplex PCR relied on a mix of 60 forward primers for TCR Vbeta segments and 13 reverse primers for TCR Jbeta segments. The CDR3 region of rearranged TCR beta genes was amplified from genomic DNA with a multiplex PCR assay. The Illumina HiSeq System was used to sequence the amplified TCR beta libraries as 87-base-pair reads. From the authors' description of their analysis: A later analysis counted about 82 million unique TCR beta chains across the 666 repertoires, and roughly 9.9 million of these chains were shared by at least two donors. Raw reads were error-corrected and collapsed into unique sequences by a nearest-neighbor algorithm in which closely related sequences were merged to remove PCR and sequencing errors. V, D and J gene segments were assigned by aligning CDR3 sequences to IMGT reference sequences. Each retained sequence needed at least a six-nucleotide match to both a V gene segment and a J gene segment. A rearrangement was called productive if the CDR3 had no stop codons and remained in frame with V and J, and every other rearrangement was called non-productive. CDR3 was defined by IMGT convention, running from the second conserved V-encoded cysteine to the conserved J-encoded phenylalanine. The earlier analysis of some 600 of the donors excluded sequences that lacked an unambiguous match to a single V gene segment. An earlier analysis of 550 to 650 of the donors classified V segments as functional when productive rearrangements were above 56.7% and as segregating when the standard deviation between donors was above 5%. A statistical classification framework was built for diagnosing cytomegalovirus status from the catalog of TCR beta chain sequences. A later analysis assigned V and J genes by comparing TCR nucleotide sequences with IMGT/GENE-DB human TR gene sequences. A later analysis assigned CDR3 sequences and most-parsimonious VDJ recombination scenarios with the TCRdist pipeline. In a later analysis, each TCR beta chain was defined by its CDR3 amino acid sequence together with its V-gene family, and reads lacking a unique V-gene family were excluded. In a later analysis, fewer than 650 highly shared, low-generation-probability nucleotide sequences were removed to address suspected cross-contamination and a sequencing artifact. In a later analysis, a clonal expansion index for each public chain was calculated from normalized within-repertoire ranks of inferred template counts. A later analysis computed generation probabilities with a VDJ recombination model fitted to out-of-frame rearrangements, and checked the results against IGoR. Hypergeometric tests were used in a later analysis to score TCR-TCR, TCR-HLA and TCR-CMV co-occurrence, with a repertoire-size bias correction applied to the TCR pairs. False discovery rates were estimated in a later analysis by permuting HLA or CMV assignments 20 times. A later analysis grouped co-occurring TCRs with DBSCAN, adding TCRdist sequence similarity when clustering within HLA-allele-positive subsets. Repertoires with fewer than 30,000 or more than 120,000 public chains were left out of co-occurrence clustering, as were roughly five repertoires with anomalous nucleotide sharing. TCRdb carries this immuneACCESS record with in-frame sequences only. Its versions omit some clonotypes, under half of them owing to an unresolved V gene in the studies checked, with the rest unexplained. V and J calls and clone size come straight from that table; D and trimming were deduced from the DNA. The sample has fewer than 150,000 clones on record, around 82% of them singletons. 1% to 1.5% of the sample lies in the top ten.

The chain uses TRBV11-2 and TRBJ2-3; possibly the D gene is TRBD1, per 5 matching bases. The sequence came from a man between 45 and 60 years old in good health and CMV-seronegative. Sample: PBMCs. At the DNA level, the sequence is TGTGCCAGCAGCTTAGTCTCAGGGCTCATCGGAGATACGCAGTATTTT. Its translation is CASSLVSGLIGDTQYF.